The subject of this entry is one T cell receptor beta chain. Its specificity is unknown. This sample was taken from a study of cytomegalovirus exposure and HLA in healthy donors. Study results and caveats: The only immune exposure information that was available was CMV serostatus. One later analysis reportedly identified an Asian-associated ancestry cluster that showed fewer N-insertions than the roughly 700-donor mean.

The PCR ran on 60 Vbeta and 13 Jbeta primers. Here immunoSEQ multiplex PCR was the method, and the copy in TCRdb shows in-frame clones only, minus some. The sample yields 120,000 to 150,000 clones, roughly four fifths seen once. Germline-derived CDR1 and CDR2 are SGHVS and FQNEAQ. CDR3 length: 13 residues. Material: PBMCs. This receptor was taken from a man aged 25-45 years in good health and CMV-seropositive. The V and J genes are TRBV7-8 and TRBJ2-5, with TRBD1 as a possible D gene (6 bases). The better agreement between TRBJ2-7 and the DNA end casts doubt on the J call. As DNA, the CDR3 is TGTGCCAGCGGTGACAGGAATTCCTACGAGCAGTACTTC. Translated, it gives CASGDRNSYEQYF.